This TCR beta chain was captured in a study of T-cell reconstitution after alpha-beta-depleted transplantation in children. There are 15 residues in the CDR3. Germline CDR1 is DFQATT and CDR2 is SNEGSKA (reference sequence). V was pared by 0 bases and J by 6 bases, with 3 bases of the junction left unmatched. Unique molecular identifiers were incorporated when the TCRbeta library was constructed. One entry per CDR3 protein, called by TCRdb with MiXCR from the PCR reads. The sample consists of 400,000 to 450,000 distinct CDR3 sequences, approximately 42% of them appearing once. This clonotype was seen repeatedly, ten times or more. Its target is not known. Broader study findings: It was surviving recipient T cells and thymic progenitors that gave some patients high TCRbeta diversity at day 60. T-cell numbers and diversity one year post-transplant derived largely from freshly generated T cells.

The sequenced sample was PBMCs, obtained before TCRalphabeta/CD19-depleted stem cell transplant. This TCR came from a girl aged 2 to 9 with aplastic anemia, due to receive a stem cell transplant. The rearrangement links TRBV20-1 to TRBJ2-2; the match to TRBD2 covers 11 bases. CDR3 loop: CSARDRLAGSGELFF. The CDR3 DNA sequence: TGCAGTGCTAGAGACCGACTAGCGGGGTCCGGGGAGCTGTTTTTT.